These T cell receptor beta chains were read from a single sample in a study of OX40 agonist ivuxolimab in advanced cancers. Repertoires were generated with immunoSEQ multiplex PCR, while TCRdb's copy carries only in-frame clones and drops some. The sample carries about 22,000 clones, roughly 79% recorded once. Material: CD4+ or CD8+ T cells sorted from blood, obtained in a trial of the OX40 agonist ivuxolimab. The receptor source for this set is an adult with an advanced solid tumor such as melanoma, head and neck, liver or kidney cancer. CDR3s include the opening cysteine and the closing phenylalanine or tryptophan. A D gene is named only where the DNA matches it firmly. Size tells how often a clone was seen (once, few, many) or the class of an expanded clone, and some rows leave it out.

V gene	CDR3 length	clone size	J gene	D gene	CDR3 protein	CDR3 DNA
TRBV5-6	15	-	TRBJ2-3	TRBD2	CASSRGGLGDGAQYF	TGTGCCAGCAGCCGCGGCGGACTAGGGGATGGTGCGCAGTATTTT
TRBV19	13	few	TRBJ1-5	TRBD1	CASRDRWHQPQHF	TGTGCCAGTAGGGACAGGTGGCATCAGCCCCAGCATTTT
TRBV19	20	-	TRBJ2-6	TRBD1	CASRPLGQGDRVFGANVLTF	TGTGCCAGTAGACCCTTGGGACAGGGTGATCGAGTTTTTGGGGCCAACGTCCTGACTTTC
TRBV11-2	14	-	TRBJ1-1	-	CASSSQGRHTEAFF	TGTGCCAGCAGCTCCCAGGGGCGGCACACTGAAGCTTTCTTT
TRBV5-4	14	-	TRBJ2-1	-	CASNQGNAYNEQFF	TGTGCCAGCAACCAAGGTAACGCCTACAATGAGCAGTTCTTC
TRBV29-1	15	-	TRBJ2-2	TRBD1	CSVVNLTGVTGELFF	TGCAGCGTTGTCAATTTGACAGGGGTCACCGGGGAGCTGTTTTTT
TRBV19	16	-	TRBJ1-5	-	CASTDIPGGINQPQHF	TGTGCCAGTACCGACATCCCCGGGGGCATCAATCAGCCCCAGCATTTT
TRBV9	15	-	TRBJ2-3	-	CASSVEGHVADTQYF	TGTGCCAGCAGCGTCGAGGGTCACGTAGCAGATACGCAGTATTTT
TRBV4-1	11	-	TRBJ2-3	-	CASSHLDTQYF	TGCGCCAGCAGCCACCTAGATACGCAGTATTTT
TRBV10-3	17	once	TRBJ2-7	-	CAISESYSGTRSYEQYF	TGTGCCATCAGTGAGTCGTACTCTGGGACGCGCTCCTACGAGCAGTACTTC
TRBV14	15	-	TRBJ2-7	TRBD1	CASSRGQLRGDEQYF	TGTGCCAGCAGCCGGGGACAGCTAAGAGGGGACGAGCAGTACTTC
TRBV6-5	15	-	TRBJ2-7	-	CASSYSGTGHNEQYF	TGTGCCAGCAGTTACTCAGGCACAGGTCATAACGAGCAGTACTTC
TRBV11-1	13	-	TRBJ1-1	-	CASSLGRNTEAFF	TGTGCCAGCAGCTTGGGGAGGAACACTGAAGCTTTCTTT
TRBV4-1	14	-	TRBJ2-1	TRBD2	CASSGLAGGLEQFF	TGCGCCAGCAGCGGACTAGCGGGGGGGCTTGAGCAGTTCTTC
TRBV5-1	16	once	TRBJ2-2	-	CASSLLGLLNTGELFF	TGCGCCAGCAGCTTGCTGGGACTTCTCAACACCGGGGAGCTGTTTTTT
TRBV7-9	13	-	TRBJ1-1	-	CASSLILGTEAFF	TGTGCCAGCAGCTTAATTTTGGGCACTGAAGCTTTCTTT
TRBV5-6	12	-	TRBJ1-1	-	CASSSQTGEAFF	TGTGCCAGCAGCTCGCAGACAGGTGAAGCTTTCTTT
TRBV4-1	14	few	TRBJ2-7	-	CASSQASKPYEQYF	TGCGCCAGCAGCCAAGCATCTAAACCCTACGAGCAGTACTTC
TRBV6-5	13	-	TRBJ1-1	-	CASSPGINTEAFF	TGTGCCAGCAGTCCAGGGATCAACACTGAAGCTTTCTTT
TRBV19	14	-	TRBJ2-3	-	CASSSGDRTDTQYF	TGTGCCAGTAGTAGCGGGGACAGAACAGATACGCAGTATTTT
TRBV23-1	14	-	TRBJ2-3	TRBD1	CASRPGQGTDTQYF	TGCGCCAGCAGGCCCGGACAGGGCACAGATACGCAGTATTTT
TRBV7-6	13	-	TRBJ2-7	-	CASSLDRAYEQYF	TGTGCCAGCAGCTTAGACAGGGCCTACGAGCAGTACTTC
TRBV6-1	13	-	TRBJ1-3	-	CASPQSSGNTIYF	TGTGCCAGCCCGCAGAGCTCTGGAAACACCATATATTTT
TRBV7-2	12	-	TRBJ1-1	-	CASSPPWTEAFF	TGTGCCAGCAGCCCACCTTGGACTGAAGCTTTCTTT
TRBV7-8	17	medium-sized	TRBJ1-2	TRBD1	CASSLWGQGIFNYGYTF	TGTGCCAGCAGCTTATGGGGACAGGGAATCTTTAACTATGGCTACACCTTC
TRBV20-1	11	-	TRBJ1-2	-	CSASDGYGYTF	TGCAGTGCTAGTGACGGATATGGCTACACCTTC
TRBV19	11	few	TRBJ1-2	-	CASSIGYGYTF	TGTGCCAGTAGTATTGGCTATGGCTACACCTTC
TRBV19	15	-	TRBJ2-3	TRBD1	CASSPRQGRTDTQYF	TGTGCCAGTAGTCCACGACAGGGGCGAACAGATACGCAGTATTTT
TRBV5-1	17	once	TRBJ2-1	TRBD2	CASSLAGSSGGYNEQFF	TGCGCCAGCAGCTTGGCCGGGTCTAGCGGGGGGTACAATGAGCAGTTCTTC
TRBV2	15	-	TRBJ1-2	-	CASSDTGTPDTGYTF	TGTGCCAGCAGCGACACCGGGACTCCCGATACTGGCTACACCTTC
TRBV18	12	-	TRBJ2-3	-	CASSPVEDTQYF	TGTGCCAGCTCCCCCGTAGAAGATACGCAGTATTTT
TRBV5-1	14	-	TRBJ1-5	-	CASSWTGLGQPQHF	TGCGCCAGCAGCTGGACTGGTCTTGGGCAGCCCCAGCATTTT
TRBV7-9	14	-	TRBJ1-1	-	CASSLVGRDTEAFF	TGTGCCAGCAGCTTAGTAGGGAGAGACACTGAAGCTTTCTTT
TRBV5-1	14	-	TRBJ2-7	TRBD1	CASSLTGVGDEQYF	TGCGCCAGCAGCTTGACAGGGGTCGGCGACGAGCAGTACTTC
TRBV9	17	-	TRBJ2-5	TRBD2	CASSVGTSGGAGETQYF	TGCGCCAGCAGCGTAGGCACTAGCGGGGGGGCCGGGGAGACCCAGTACTTC
TRBV11-1	16	-	TRBJ2-5	-	CASSKTGTQGRGTQYF	TGTGCCAGCAGTAAGACCGGGACACAGGGTCGGGGGACCCAGTACTTC
TRBV5-1	19	-	TRBJ2-5	TRBD2	CASSLGMAGGRSSQETQYF	TGCGCCAGCAGCTTGGGGATGGCGGGGGGGCGGTCGAGCCAAGAGACCCAGTACTTC
TRBV27	12	-	TRBJ2-7	TRBD2	CASRGGTYEQYF	TGTGCCAGCCGGGGGGGCACCTACGAGCAGTACTTC
TRBV5-1	15	-	TRBJ2-2	-	CASSTTQANTGELFF	TGCGCCAGCAGCACCACACAGGCGAACACCGGGGAGCTGTTTTTT
TRBV28	15	once	TRBJ1-1	-	CASSGRLTMNTEAFF	TGTGCCAGCAGTGGGCGACTGACGATGAACACTGAAGCTTTCTTT
TRBV11-2	16	-	TRBJ2-5	-	CASSHPYGGIQETQYF	TGTGCCAGCAGCCACCCCTACGGGGGTATCCAAGAGACCCAGTACTTC
TRBV10-1	12	few	TRBJ2-5	-	CATSTGSETQYF	TGCGCCACGTCTACCGGGAGCGAGACCCAGTACTTC
TRBV4-2	14	once	TRBJ2-7	-	CASSQDLGGSEQYF	TGTGCCAGCAGCCAAGATCTTGGAGGCTCCGAGCAGTACTTC
TRBV9	15	medium-sized	TRBJ1-1	-	CASSVLDRMNTEAFF	TGTGCCAGCAGCGTCCTAGACAGGATGAACACTGAAGCTTTCTTT
TRBV27	16	-	TRBJ1-2	TRBD1	CASSTWDRGHNYGYTF	TGTGCCAGCAGTACCTGGGACAGGGGGCACAATTATGGCTACACCTTC
TRBV10-1	13	medium-sized	TRBJ1-1	-	CASSGMWGTEAFF	TGCGCCAGCAGTGGTATGTGGGGCACTGAAGCTTTCTTT
TRBV5-6	15	-	TRBJ1-3	TRBD1	CASSLIAGGGNTIYF	TGTGCCAGCAGCTTGATCGCAGGGGGCGGAAACACCATATATTTT
TRBV19	16	-	TRBJ1-2	TRBD1	CASSSRGQGAFSGYTF	TGTGCCAGTAGTAGCCGGGGACAGGGGGCCTTTAGTGGCTACACCTTC
TRBV7-9	15	-	TRBJ1-4	-	CASSLGGSDNEKLFF	TGTGCCAGCAGCTTAGGGGGTTCGGACAATGAAAAACTGTTTTTT
TRBV7-8	15	-	TRBJ2-5	TRBD1	CASSGTGGLKETQYF	TGTGCCAGCAGCGGAACAGGGGGCTTAAAAGAGACCCAGTACTTC